Presented here are 9 T cell receptor beta chains from one specimen sequenced in a study of T cell responses to AZD1222 COVID-19 vaccine. The data were produced by immunoSEQ multiplex PCR, yet TCRdb's version contains in-frame clones alone and is incomplete. The sample has 120,000 or so clones, around 84% seen once. The material sequenced was peripheral blood, taken 28 days after the second AZD1222 dose. These receptors all stem from an adult who received the AZD1222 COVID-19 vaccine.

The CDR3 DNA follows: TGTGCCAGCAGCTTAGTCGGCGGGAGCACAGATACGCAGTATTTT. This codes for CASSLVGGSTDTQYF. This chain joins TRBV13 and TRBJ2-3; possible D gene TRBD2, 5 bases. The germline V gene has CDR1 PRHDT and CDR2 FYEKMQ (reference sequence). The CDR3 has 15 amino acids. The V and J ends lost 1 base and 0 bases respectively, with 8 bases between them.

The chain is built from TRBV9 and TRBJ2-3, with 8 bases fitting TRBD2. The germline V gene has CDR1 SGDLS and CDR2 YYNGEE. J was trimmed by 1 base and V by 4 bases; bases with no gene match: 8. The CDR3 totals 16 residues. The CDR3 protein is CASSPERGGRTDTQYF. For the CDR3, the DNA is TGTGCCAGCAGCCCCGAACGGGGGGGCCGCACAGATACGCAGTATTTT.

The chain combines TRBV10-1 with TRBJ2-6; a possible D gene is TRBD1 (6 bases). Germline values: CDR1 WNHNN, CDR2 SYGVQD (reference sequence). The V end was cut by 2 bases, the J end by 12 bases, with 17 bases between. The CDR3 covers 15 residues. The CDR3 coding sequence is TGCGCCAGCAGTGAGGTCAGGGGAATTCGCGGCGTCCTGACTTTC. Translation: CASSEVRGIRGVLTF.

J is TRBJ1-6 and V is TRBV10-3, with 9 nucleotides matching TRBD1. This CDR3 is built from 15 residues. J was trimmed by 7 bases and V by 2 bases; bases with no gene match: 3. Germline CDR1 ENHRY, CDR2 SYGVKD. The CDR3 nucleotides are TGTGCCATCAGTGAGCGACAGGGGGTCAATTCACCCCTCCACTTT. This codes for CAISERQGVNSPLHF.

This chain links TRBV5-1 with TRBJ2-3; perhaps D is TRBD1 or TRBD2 (5 bases each). The CDR3 is 15 residues long. The germline V and J ends were trimmed by 1 base and 2 bases, with 11 bases remaining between them. Germline lookup yields CDR1 SGHRS and CDR2 YFSETQ. The CDR3 coding sequence is TGCGCCAGCAGCTTGTGGGGGAGCTACACAGATACGCAGTATTTT. This codes for CASSLWGSYTDTQYF.

CDR3 sequence: CASSEPLRGFKTYEQYF. The CDR3 DNA sequence: TGTGCCAGCAGTGAACCCCTCAGGGGATTTAAGACCTACGAGCAGTACTTC. The chain employs TRBV6-1 and TRBJ2-7; D is perhaps TRBD1 (6 bases). Germline assignment: CDR1 MNHNS and CDR2 SASEGT. The germline V and J ends were trimmed by 2 bases and 2 bases, with 19 bases remaining between them. CDR3 size: 17 residues.

The chain links TRBV3-1 (or the pseudogene TRBV3-2) to TRBJ2-2; D possibly corresponds to TRBD1 (7 bases). V lost 1 base, J lost 4 bases, and 13 bases lay in between. This CDR3 is built from 16 residues. Germline CDR1 LGHDT, CDR2 YNNKEL (reference sequence). The CDR3 region is CASSQGPQGGTGELFF. As DNA, the CDR3 is TGTGCCAGCAGCCAAGGGCCCCAGGGGGGCACCGGGGAGCTGTTTTTT.

This clone was detected a few times. CDR3 region: CASSSWDRGLGYTF. The CDR3 DNA reads TGTGCCAGCAGCTCATGGGACAGGGGGCTTGGCTACACCTTC. The V and J genes are TRBV28 and TRBJ1-2, with TRBD1 matching 12 bases. J was trimmed by 7 bases and V by 6 bases; bases with no gene match: 6. CDR3 length: 14 residues. Germline V gives CDR1 MDHEN, CDR2 SYDVKM.

The chain is built from TRBV5-1 and TRBJ1-4; D is uncertain. V was cut by 2 bases and J by 8 bases, with 16 bases left in between. The CDR3 covers 15 residues. Germline V CDR1 and CDR2: SGHRS, YFSETQ. The CDR3 region has the DNA TGCGCCAGCAGCTTTGACTTTCCGCCTTGGGAAAAACTGTTTTTT. Translated: CASSFDFPPWEKLFF.